This T cell receptor (beta chain) was captured in a study of blood T cell repertoires in COVID-19. The study drew participants aged about 18 to 95 years from 20 to 30 US areas. All recovered Cohort 3 donors got two negative PCRs, got clearance, or saw symptom resolution. This clone appeared a single time. Germline loops: CDR1 SGHTA, CDR2 FQGNSA. With 6 bases clipped from V and 1 base from J, the junction kept 7 bases outside the gene matches. There are 15 residues in the CDR3. The method was immunoSEQ multiplex PCR; TCRdb's version includes in-frame clones alone and lacks a portion of them. The sample includes 250,000 to 350,000 clones, roughly 87% of them seen just once.

The sequencing sample was made of PBMCs or T cells enriched from blood (not recorded which). This rearrangement joins TRBV7-2 to TRBJ2-3, with 7 bases identical to TRBD2. The sequence was obtained from a woman aged 18-29 years who had recovered from COVID-19. The CDR3 spells CASSRLASGTDTQYF. Written as DNA, the CDR3 is TGTGCCAGCAGTAGACTAGCTTCCGGCACAGATACGCAGTATTTT.